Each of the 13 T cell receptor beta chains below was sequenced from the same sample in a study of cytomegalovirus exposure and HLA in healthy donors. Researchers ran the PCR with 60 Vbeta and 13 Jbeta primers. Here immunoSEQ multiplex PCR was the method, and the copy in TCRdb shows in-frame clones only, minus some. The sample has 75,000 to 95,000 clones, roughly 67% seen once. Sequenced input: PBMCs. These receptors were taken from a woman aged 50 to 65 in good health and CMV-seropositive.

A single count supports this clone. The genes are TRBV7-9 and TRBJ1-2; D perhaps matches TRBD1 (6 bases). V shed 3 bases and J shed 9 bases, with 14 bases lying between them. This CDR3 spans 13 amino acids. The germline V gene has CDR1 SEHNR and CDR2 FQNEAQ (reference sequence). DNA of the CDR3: TGTGCCAGCAGCTTCACCAGGGGCGACAGCTACACCTTC. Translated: CASSFTRGDSYTF.

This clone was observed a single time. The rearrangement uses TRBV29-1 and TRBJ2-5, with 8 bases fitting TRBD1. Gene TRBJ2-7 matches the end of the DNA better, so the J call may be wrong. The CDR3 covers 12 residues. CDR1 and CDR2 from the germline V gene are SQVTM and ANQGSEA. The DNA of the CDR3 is TGCAGCGTTGTAGGACAGGGTGTCGAGCAGTACTTC. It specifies CSVVGQGVEQYF.

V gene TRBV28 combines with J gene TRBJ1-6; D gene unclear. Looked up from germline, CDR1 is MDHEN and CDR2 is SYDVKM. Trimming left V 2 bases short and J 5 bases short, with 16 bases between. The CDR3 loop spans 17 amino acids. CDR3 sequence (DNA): TGTGCCAGCAGTTTACTGGTGAAGGGAGGCGATAATTCACCCCTCCACTTT. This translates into CASSLLVKGGDNSPLHF.

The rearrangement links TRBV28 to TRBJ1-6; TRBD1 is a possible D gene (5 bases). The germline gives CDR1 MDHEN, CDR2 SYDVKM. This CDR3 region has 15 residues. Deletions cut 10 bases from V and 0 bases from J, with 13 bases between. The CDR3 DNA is TGTGCCACCTGCGGGGCGAGCTCCTATAATTCACCCCTCCACTTT. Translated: CATCGASSYNSPLHF.

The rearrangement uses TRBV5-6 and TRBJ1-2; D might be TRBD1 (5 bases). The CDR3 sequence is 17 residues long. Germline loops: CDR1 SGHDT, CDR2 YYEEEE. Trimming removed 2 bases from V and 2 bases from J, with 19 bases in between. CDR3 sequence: CASSLDRNRRNNYGYTF. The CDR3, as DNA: TGTGCCAGCAGCTTAGATAGGAACAGGCGAAACAACTATGGCTACACCTTC.

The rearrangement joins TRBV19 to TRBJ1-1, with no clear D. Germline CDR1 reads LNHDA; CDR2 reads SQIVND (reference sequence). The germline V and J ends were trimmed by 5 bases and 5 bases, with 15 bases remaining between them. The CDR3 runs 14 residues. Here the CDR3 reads CASSFSGSRTEAFF. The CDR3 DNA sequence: TGTGCCAGTAGTTTCTCGGGATCGAGGACTGAAGCTTTCTTT.

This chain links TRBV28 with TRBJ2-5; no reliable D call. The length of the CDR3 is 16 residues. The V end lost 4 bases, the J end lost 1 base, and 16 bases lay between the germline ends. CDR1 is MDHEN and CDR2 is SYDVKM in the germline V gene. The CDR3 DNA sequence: TGTGCCAGCAGTTCCTCCCTAGACTTGATCCAAGAGACCCAGTACTTC. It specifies CASSSSLDLIQETQYF.

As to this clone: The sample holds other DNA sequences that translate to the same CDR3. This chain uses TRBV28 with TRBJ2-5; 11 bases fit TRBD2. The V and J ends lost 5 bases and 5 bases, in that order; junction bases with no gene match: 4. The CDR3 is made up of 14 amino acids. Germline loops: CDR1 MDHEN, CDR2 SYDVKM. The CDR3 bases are TGTGCCAGCAGTCCATCTAGCGGGGGGGAGACCCAGTACTTC. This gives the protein CASSPSSGGETQYF.

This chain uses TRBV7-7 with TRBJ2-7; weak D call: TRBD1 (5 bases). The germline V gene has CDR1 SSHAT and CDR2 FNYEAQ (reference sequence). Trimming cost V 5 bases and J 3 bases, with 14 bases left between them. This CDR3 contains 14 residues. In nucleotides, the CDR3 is TGTGCCAGCAGCGCCGACAGTTACGGCTACGAGCAGTACTTC. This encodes CASSADSYGYEQYF.

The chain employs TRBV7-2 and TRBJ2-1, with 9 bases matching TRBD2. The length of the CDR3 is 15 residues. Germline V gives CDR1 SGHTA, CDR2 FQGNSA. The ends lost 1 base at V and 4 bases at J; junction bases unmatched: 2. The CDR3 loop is CASSLGSGGYNEQFF. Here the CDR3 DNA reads TGTGCCAGCAGCTTAGGTAGCGGGGGTTACAATGAGCAGTTCTTC.

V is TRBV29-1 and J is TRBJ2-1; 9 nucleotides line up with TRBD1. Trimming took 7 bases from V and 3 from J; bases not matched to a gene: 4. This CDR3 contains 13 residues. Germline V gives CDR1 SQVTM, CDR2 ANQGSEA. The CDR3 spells CSGRQGGYNEQFF. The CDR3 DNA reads TGCAGCGGACGACAGGGGGGCTACAATGAGCAGTTCTTC.

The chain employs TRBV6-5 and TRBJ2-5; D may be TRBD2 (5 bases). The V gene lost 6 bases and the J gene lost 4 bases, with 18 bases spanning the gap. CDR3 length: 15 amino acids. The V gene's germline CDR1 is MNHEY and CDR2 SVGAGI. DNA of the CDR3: TGTGCCAGCAGCCGGACTGGAGACCCCGCAGAGACCCAGTACTTC. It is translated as CASSRTGDPAETQYF.

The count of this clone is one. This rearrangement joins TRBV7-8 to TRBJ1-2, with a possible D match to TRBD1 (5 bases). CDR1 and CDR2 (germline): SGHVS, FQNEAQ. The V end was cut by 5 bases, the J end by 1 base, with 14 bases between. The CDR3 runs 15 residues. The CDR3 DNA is TGTGCCAGCAGCCTCCGACCGACAGATAACTATGGCTACACCTTC. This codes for CASSLRPTDNYGYTF.